This T cell receptor beta chain emerged from a study of T cells in Graves' hyperthyroidism and ophthalmopathy. Germline V gives CDR1 ENHRY, CDR2 SYGVKD. This CDR3 has 18 residues. The junction had 15 bases not matched to a gene; V was cut back by 3 bases and J by 2 bases. The table lists this clonotype with a few counts. Amplified TCR beta CDR3 regions came from RNA transcripts. The HTBI set primed first-round TCR CDR3 RT-PCR. MiXCR was run by TCRdb on the multiplex PCR reads, yielding one entry per CDR3 protein. Among hundreds of thousands of distinct CDR3 sequences listed, around 45% were seen once. The receptor comes from a woman younger than 35 with Graves' hyperthyroidism. Sequenced material: peripheral blood or thyroid tissue (not recorded which). The V gene is TRBV10-3, the J gene TRBJ2-5; 7 nucleotides agree with TRBD1. CDR3 amino acids: CAISDHRAGTEQQETQYF. CDR3 nucleotides: TGTGCCATCAGTGACCACAGAGCCGGGACAGAACAACAAGAGACCCAGTACTTC.